The clone carrying this T cell receptor beta chain was observed once. Its antigen is as yet unknown. The data stem from a study of shared clonotypes between healthy human individuals. Background on the study: The study used three CD4 naive, three CD4 memory, two CD8 naive and one CD8 memory plate per donor.

Study-wide results and caveats: Against clonotypes common to all four donors, non-shared ones had lower generation probabilities. As a rule, naive subsets had a larger estimated richness than memory subsets.

Generated by immunoSEQ multiplex PCR, the TCRdb table keeps only in-frame clones and is missing some. The sample carries 2 million to 2.5 million clones, approximately 93% recorded once. This TCR derives from a man younger than 30 in good health. Some clones in this sample may be carry-over from other donors' samples. The sequenced material came from naive CD4+ T cells from PBMCs. Subset meaning: CD45RA+ positively selected.

The CDR3 is CASSPRGLAASYEQYF. CDR3 sequence (DNA): TGTGCCAGCAGCCCGCGGGGGCTAGCGGCCTCCTACGAGCAGTACTTC. The V and J genes are TRBV4-2 and TRBJ2-7, with D tentatively TRBD2 (7 bases). This CDR3 spans 16 amino acids. The V and J ends lost 4 bases and 0 bases respectively, with 16 bases between them. The germline CDR1 and CDR2 sequences are LGHNA and YNFKEQ.